A single sample is the source of the 3 T cell receptor beta chains below, sequenced in a study of neurological immune-mediated disorders. TCRdb called the 5' RACE reads again in MiXCR, with one record for every CDR3 protein. The data show over 65,000 distinct CDR3 sequences, just over 2.5% seen once. The specimen sequenced was PBMCs. The receptors derive from a woman in her thirties with multiple sclerosis.

The table lists this clonotype with many counts. J is TRBJ2-2 and V is TRBV7-9; D perhaps matches TRBD2 (6 bases). CDR1 SEHNR and CDR2 FQNEAQ come from the germline V gene (reference sequence). Trimming stripped 5 bases from V and 13 bases from J, with 14 bases between. The CDR3 runs to 12 residues. DNA for the CDR3: TGTGCCAGCAGCCCTGGGGGAGGTGTGCTGTTTTTT. It translates to CASSPGGGVLFF. The whole variable domain, remainder taken from reference TRBV7-9 and TRBJ2-2, is DTGVSQNPRHKITKRGQNVTFRCDPISEHNRLYWYRQTLGQGPEFLTYFQNEAQLEKSRLLSDRFSAERPKGSFSTLEIQRTEQGDSAMYLCASSPGGGVLFFGEGSRLTVL.

This clonotype has at least ten counts. The V and J genes are TRBV28 and TRBJ2-2; 11 nucleotides line up with TRBD2. Germline-derived CDR1 and CDR2 are MDHEN and SYDVKM. V dropped 4 bases and J dropped 8; count of bases not matched to a gene: 12. The CDR3 totals 17 residues. This CDR3 is CASSSPLTSGSSGELFF. The DNA for the CDR3 is TGTGCCAGCAGTTCCCCCCTAACTAGCGGGAGTTCTGGGGAGCTGTTTTTT.

At least ten counts were recorded for this clonotype. The chain employs TRBV29-1 and TRBJ2-2; no firm D call. Germline V gives CDR1 SQVTM, CDR2 ANQGSEA. V was trimmed by 7 bases and J by 2 bases, leaving 11 bases between them. The CDR3 is 13 amino acids. CDR3 amino acids: CSGSNDNTGELFF. DNA for the CDR3: TGCAGCGGAAGCAACGATAACACCGGGGAGCTGTTTTTT.